This T cell receptor (beta chain) was observed in a study of cytomegalovirus exposure and HLA in healthy donors. Concerning this clone: Its antigen remains unknown.

Study findings and constraints: Within the 120 or so validation repertoires, first-cohort TCR clusters tended to co-occur, according to a later analysis.

Germline values: CDR1 SGHRS, CDR2 YFSETQ. The CDR3 consists of 17 residues. V gave up 4 bases and J gave up 5 bases, with 19 bases separating them. Libraries were prepared by immunoSEQ multiplex PCR; TCRdb keeps only in-frame clonotypes and omits some of them. The sample records some 250,000 clones, around 89% being singletons. What was sequenced was PBMCs. The chain carries TRBV5-1 and TRBJ1-6; tentative D call: TRBD1 (5 bases). The receptor comes from a woman aged 18-30 years in good health and CMV-seronegative. The CDR3 region has the DNA TGCGCCAGCAGCCACTCCCCATCGACAGCCGATAATTCACCCCTCCACTTT. Translation: CASSHSPSTADNSPLHF.